These 21 T cell receptor beta chains originate from one sample sequenced in a study of blood T cell repertoires in COVID-19. The protocol was immunoSEQ multiplex PCR, while the TCRdb copy is restricted to in-frame clones and leaves out a portion. The table records about 200,000 clones, approximately 88% of them present only once. The sample taken for sequencing was peripheral blood. The source of these receptors is a man between 35 and 55 years old with acute or convalescent COVID-19.

This chain links TRBV6-5 with TRBJ2-7; D is possibly TRBD1 (6 bases). The CDR3 spans 12 residues. Trimming took 7 bases from V and 0 from J, leaving 7 bases between them. The germline V gene encodes CDR1 MNHEY and CDR2 SVGAGI. The CDR3 nucleotides read TGTGCCAGCACAGGGGACTCCTACGAGCAGTACTTC. It is translated as CASTGDSYEQYF.

The chain joins TRBV5-1 to TRBJ1-5; 7 bases match TRBD1. The J segment lost 4 bases and the V segment lost 2 bases, leaving 3 bases of the junction unmatched. Germline V gene lookup returns CDR1 SGHRS and CDR2 YFSETQ. This CDR3 is 14 amino acids long. DNA for the CDR3: TGCGCCAGCAGCTTAGGGACAGTTAATCAGCCCCAGCATTTT. It yields the protein CASSLGTVNQPQHF.

The chain is built from TRBV7-9 and TRBJ1-2, with D possibly matching TRBD1 (6 bases). The CDR3 is made up of 13 amino acids. Trimming cost V 5 bases and J 4 bases, with 11 bases left between them. Germline CDR1 SEHNR, CDR2 FQNEAQ (reference sequence). The CDR3, as DNA: TGTGCCAGCAGCCCCCCAGGGGCCTATGGCTACACCTTC. This codes for CASSPPGAYGYTF.

V gene TRBV6-6 combines with J gene TRBJ1-2, with TRBD1 matching 9 bases. CDR3 length: 15 amino acids. Germline-derived CDR1 and CDR2 are MNHNY and SVGAGI (reference sequence). With V trimmed by 8 bases and J by 2 bases, 9 bases remained unmatched. The chain's CDR3 is CASVSSGQGNYGYTF. Here the CDR3 DNA reads TGTGCCAGCGTAAGTTCTGGACAGGGGAACTATGGCTACACCTTC.

The rearrangement links TRBV24-1 to TRBJ2-1; 7 bases match TRBD2. CDR3 length equals 17 residues. With V trimmed by 2 bases and J by 0 bases, 6 bases remained unmatched. From germline, CDR1 is KGHDR and CDR2 SFDVKD. DNA for the CDR3: TGTGCCACCAGTGATTCGGGGCGGACTAGCTCCTACAATGAGCAGTTCTTC. As protein: CATSDSGRTSSYNEQFF.

This chain's CDR3 is CASSLPGQGTDTQYF. The CDR3 bases are TGTGCCAGCAGTCTTCCGGGACAGGGCACAGATACGCAGTATTTT. This chain joins TRBV6-2 or TRBV6-3 and TRBJ2-3; 8 bases line up with TRBD1. Germline CDR1 and CDR2: MNHEY and SVGEGT. There are 15 residues in the CDR3. The V segment lost 5 bases and the J segment 1 base; nucleotides outside the gene matches: 5.

Here the CDR3 DNA reads TGCGCCAGCAGCCAAGGACAGCGTCAGGAGCAGTTCTTC. This codes for CASSQGQRQEQFF. The chain recombines TRBV4-3 with TRBJ2-1; tentatively, D is TRBD1 (5 bases). CDR3 length equals 13 residues. Germline CDR1 is LGHNA and CDR2 is YSLEER. The V and J ends lost 1 base and 10 bases respectively, with 11 bases between them.

The chain employs TRBV11-2 and TRBJ2-2, with D maybe TRBD2 (6 bases). Germline V gene lookup returns CDR1 SGHAT and CDR2 FQNNGV. V lost 8 bases and J lost 7, with 23 bases in between. The CDR3 has 16 amino acids. CDR3 in DNA: TGTGCCAGCCGGGGATACGGGACTTCAATGCTCGGGGAGCTGTTTTTT. Amino acids: CASRGYGTSMLGELFF.

This chain links TRBV5-1 with TRBJ1-1, with TRBD1 identical over 8 bases. Per the germline V gene, CDR1 is SGHRS and CDR2 is YFSETQ. After removal of 4 bases from V and 0 bases from J, the junction contained 5 bases not matched to a gene. The CDR3 has 15 amino acids. CDR3 DNA: TGCGCCAGCAGCGGACGACAGGGGATGAACACTGAAGCTTTCTTT. This translates into CASSGRQGMNTEAFF. Full variable domain (outside the CDR3, taken from reference TRBV5-1 and TRBJ1-1): KAGVTQTPRYLIKTRGQQVTLSCSPISGHRSVSWYQQTPGQGLQFLFEYFSETQRNKGNFPGRFSGRQFSNSRSEMNVSTLELGDSALYLCASSGRQGMNTEAFFGQGTRLTVV.

The chain carries TRBV2 and TRBJ1-6; tentative D call: TRBD1 (6 bases). Trimming pared 4 bases from V and 10 bases from J, leaving 14 bases between. Germline V gene lookup returns CDR1 SNHLY and CDR2 FYNNEI. CDR3 length equals 14 residues. Written as DNA, the CDR3 is TGTGCCAGCAGTGTAAGGACAGAAGGATCACCCCTCCACTTT. This translates into CASSVRTEGSPLHF.

This chain links TRBV28 with TRBJ2-7; D might be TRBD1 (6 bases). CDR3 length: 14 residues. V lost 3 bases, J lost 4 bases, and 13 bases lay in between. In germline, CDR1 is MDHEN, CDR2 SYDVKM. CDR3 coding DNA: TGTGCCAGCAGTTTGTTAAACAGGGTATACGAGCAGTACTTC. Translating it yields CASSLLNRVYEQYF.

This clone has a single count. This chain connects TRBV7-9 to TRBJ1-2; D is uncertain. Germline lookup yields CDR1 SEHNR and CDR2 FQNEAQ (reference sequence). The CDR3 has 14 residues. The V gene lost 1 base and the J gene lost 8 bases, with 14 bases spanning the gap. CDR3 residues: CASSLVAAAGGYTF. The DNA of the CDR3 is TGTGCCAGCAGCTTAGTAGCGGCAGCGGGCGGCTACACCTTC.

This clone was seen only a few times. The gene calls are TRBV24-1 and TRBJ1-2; D is uncertain. The CDR3 extends over 12 amino acids. The V end lost 8 bases, the J end lost 8 bases, and 14 bases lay between the germline ends. In germline, CDR1 is KGHDR, CDR2 SFDVKD. CDR3 in DNA: TGTGCCACCACACACTCCCCGGGGGGCTACACCTTC. The encoded protein is CATTHSPGGYTF.

The chain couples TRBV29-1 to TRBJ2-2, with TRBD2 as a possible D gene (6 bases). The CDR3 is 14 amino acids. CDR1 SQVTM and CDR2 ANQGSEA come from the germline V gene. V gave up 6 bases and J gave up 2 bases, with 13 bases separating them. The CDR3 DNA sequence: TGCAGCGTGAACGGGGGTCTTAACACCGGGGAGCTGTTTTTT. Protein: CSVNGGLNTGELFF.

The chain is built from TRBV10-3 and TRBJ1-2; weak D call: TRBD1 (5 bases). Germline V gene sequence: CDR1 ENHRY, CDR2 SYGVKD. The CDR3 sequence is 13 residues long. V shed 10 bases and J shed 6 bases, with 18 bases lying between them. The chain's CDR3 is CATLEGVNNGYTF. CDR3 DNA sequence: TGTGCCACCCTGGAAGGGGTTAATAATGGCTACACCTTC.

The chain is built from TRBV5-4 and TRBJ2-5; the D gene is possibly TRBD2 (6 bases). The CDR3 loop spans 15 amino acids. In germline, CDR1 is SGHNT, CDR2 YYREEE (reference sequence). Trimming left V 5 bases short and J 3 bases short, with 17 bases between. The CDR3 region is CASSRGTGLKETQYF. The CDR3 DNA reads TGTGCCAGCAGTAGAGGGACTGGGTTAAAAGAGACCCAGTACTTC.

The chain uses TRBV5-1 and TRBJ2-7, with D maybe TRBD2 (6 bases). V gave up 0 bases and J gave up 6 bases, with 16 bases separating them. The length of the CDR3 is 15 residues. Germline CDR1 SGHRS, CDR2 YFSETQ. CDR3 sequence (DNA): TGCGCCAGCAGCTTGGTTCTCTCGGAGGGGAGCGAGCAGTACTTC. It is translated as CASSLVLSEGSEQYF.

V is TRBV7-3 and J is TRBJ2-2; 9 positions agree with TRBD1. Per the germline V gene, CDR1 is SGHTA and CDR2 is FQGTGA. The CDR3 is made up of 17 amino acids. The junction had 12 bases not matched to a gene; V was cut back by 5 bases and J by 5 bases. CDR3 sequence: CASSLDLQGARTGELFF. The CDR3 DNA is TGTGCCAGCAGCCTCGACCTACAGGGGGCGAGGACCGGGGAGCTGTTTTTT.

The chain is built from TRBV27 and TRBJ1-6; D is unresolved. This CDR3 region has 16 residues. Germline CDR1 and CDR2: MNHEY and SMNVEV (reference sequence). V was pared by 5 bases and J by 7 bases, with 18 bases between. In DNA, the CDR3 is TGTGCCAGCAGTGCCTTACCGCCTAGGAAAAATTCACCCCTCCACTTT. It codes for CASSALPPRKNSPLHF.

J is TRBJ1-4 and V is TRBV7-2, with a tentative D call TRBD1 (6 bases). Deletions cut 3 bases from V and 1 base from J, with 9 bases between. The germline gives CDR1 SGHTA, CDR2 FQGNSA. The CDR3 has 15 residues. CDR3 sequence reads: CASSLVGGTNEKLFF. In nucleotides, the CDR3 is TGTGCCAGCAGCTTGGTAGGGGGAACTAATGAAAAACTGTTTTTT.

The rearrangement uses TRBV20-1 and TRBJ2-3; 7 bases agree with TRBD2. V trimming: 3 bases; J trimming: 5 bases; junction bases outside the gene matches: 14. In germline, CDR1 is DFQATT, CDR2 SNEGSKA (reference sequence). The CDR3 consists of 16 residues. As DNA, the CDR3 is TGCAGTGCTAGTGGTTTCGGGGGGAGGTACAGAGATACGCAGTATTTT. As protein: CSASGFGGRYRDTQYF.